The entry that follows covers one T cell receptor beta chain sequence. A deep-level run was used for the assay. Method: immunoSEQ multiplex PCR; TCRdb's copy keeps in-frame clones and lacks some. Of 750,000 to 1,000,000 clones detected, about 92% appear once; the ten largest clones hold 24%. Terminally differentiated effector memory CD45RA+ cells were excluded from the naive CD8 cells, which were CD45RO-negative and positively selected for CCR7. The study drew all its donors from Caucasian adults living in Nashville, Tennessee. These data originate in a study of shared clonotypes between healthy human individuals. Study as a whole: Each donor contributed plates that comprised three CD4 naive, three CD4 memory, two CD8 naive and one CD8 memory.

V was pared by 9 bases and J by 4 bases, with 7 bases of the junction left unmatched. CDR1 SGHRS and CDR2 YFSETQ come from the germline V gene. This CDR3 has 14 amino acids. This rearrangement joins TRBV5-1 to TRBJ2-3, with 11 bases lining up with TRBD1. Sequencing used naive CD8+ T cells sorted from blood. The receptor was derived from a man under 40 in good health. CDR3 sequence: CATKWTGGSDTQYF. DNA for the CDR3: TGCGCCACCAAGTGGACAGGGGGCTCAGATACGCAGTATTTT.